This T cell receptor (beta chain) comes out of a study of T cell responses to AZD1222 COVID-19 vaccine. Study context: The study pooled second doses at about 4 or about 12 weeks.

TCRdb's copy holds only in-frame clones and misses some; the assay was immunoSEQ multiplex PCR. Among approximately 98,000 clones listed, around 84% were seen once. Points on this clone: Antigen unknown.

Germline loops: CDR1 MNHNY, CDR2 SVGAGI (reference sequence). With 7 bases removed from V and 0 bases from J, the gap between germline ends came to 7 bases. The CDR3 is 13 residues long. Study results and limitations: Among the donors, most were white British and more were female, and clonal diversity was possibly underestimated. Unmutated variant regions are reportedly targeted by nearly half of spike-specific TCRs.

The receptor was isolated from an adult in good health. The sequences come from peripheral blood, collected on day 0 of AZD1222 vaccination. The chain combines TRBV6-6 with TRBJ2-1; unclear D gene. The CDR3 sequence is CASMASSYNEQFF. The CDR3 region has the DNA TGTGCCAGCATGGCGAGCTCCTACAATGAGCAGTTCTTC.